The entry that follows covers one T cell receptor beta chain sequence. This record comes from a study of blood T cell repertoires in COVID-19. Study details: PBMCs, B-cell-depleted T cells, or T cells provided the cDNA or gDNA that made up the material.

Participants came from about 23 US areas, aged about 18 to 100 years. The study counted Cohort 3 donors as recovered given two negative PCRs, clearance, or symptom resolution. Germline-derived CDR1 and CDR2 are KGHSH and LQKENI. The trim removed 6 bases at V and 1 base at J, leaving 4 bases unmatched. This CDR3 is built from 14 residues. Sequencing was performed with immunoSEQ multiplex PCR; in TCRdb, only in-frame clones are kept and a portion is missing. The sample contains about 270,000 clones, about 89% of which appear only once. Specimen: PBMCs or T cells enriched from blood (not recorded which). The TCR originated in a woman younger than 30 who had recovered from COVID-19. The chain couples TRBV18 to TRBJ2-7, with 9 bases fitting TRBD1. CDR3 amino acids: CASSRGQGSYEQYF. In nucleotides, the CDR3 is TGTGCCAGCTCCCGGGGACAGGGTTCCTACGAGCAGTACTTC. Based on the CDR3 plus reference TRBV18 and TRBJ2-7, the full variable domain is NAGVMQNPRHLVRRRGQEARLRCSPMKGHSHVYWYRQLPEEGLKFMVYLQKENIIDESGMPKERFSAEFPKEGPSILRIQQVVRGDSAAYFCASSRGQGSYEQYFGPGTRLTVT.